Reported below is one T cell receptor beta chain. The data are from a study of shared clonotypes between healthy human individuals. CDR3 length: 16 residues. Germline CDR1 is SGHNT and CDR2 is YYREEE (reference sequence). The ends lost 0 bases at V and 9 bases at J; junction bases unmatched: 5. The run depth of the assay was deep. For every subset, genomic DNA was evenly distributed across several immunoSEQ plates. Methods used by the authors: ImmunoSEQ supplied junction-only sequences lacking quality scores, so filtering was different. TCRdb's copy holds only in-frame clones and misses some; the assay was immunoSEQ multiplex PCR. V and J calls and clone size come straight from that table; D and trimming were deduced from the DNA. The profile shows some 1,600,000 clones, approximately 98% of them singletons.

The sequence was obtained from a man under 40 in good health. The V and J genes are TRBV5-4 and TRBJ2-1; 14 nucleotides agree with TRBD2. The source material was naive CD4+ T cells sorted from blood. The subset here: CD45RA+ positively selected. CDR3 nucleotides: TGTGCCAGCAGCTTGGGTGCGACTAGCGGGAGGGGTGAGCAGTTCTTC. Protein product: CASSLGATSGRGEQFF.